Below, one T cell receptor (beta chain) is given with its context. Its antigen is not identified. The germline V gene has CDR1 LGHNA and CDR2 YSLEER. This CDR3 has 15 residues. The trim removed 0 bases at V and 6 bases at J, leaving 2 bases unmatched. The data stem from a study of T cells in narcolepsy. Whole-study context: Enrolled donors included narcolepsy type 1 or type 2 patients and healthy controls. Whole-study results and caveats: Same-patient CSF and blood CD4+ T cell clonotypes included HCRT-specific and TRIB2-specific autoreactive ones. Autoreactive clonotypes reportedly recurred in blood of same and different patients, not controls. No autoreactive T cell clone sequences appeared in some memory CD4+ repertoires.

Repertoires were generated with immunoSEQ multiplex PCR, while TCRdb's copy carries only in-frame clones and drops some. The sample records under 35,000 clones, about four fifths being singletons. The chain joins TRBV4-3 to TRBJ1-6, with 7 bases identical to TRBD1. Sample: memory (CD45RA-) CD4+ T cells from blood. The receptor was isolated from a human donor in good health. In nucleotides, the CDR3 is TGCGCCAGCAGCCAAGACGACAGGGTTAATTCACCCCTCCACTTT. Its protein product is CASSQDDRVNSPLHF.